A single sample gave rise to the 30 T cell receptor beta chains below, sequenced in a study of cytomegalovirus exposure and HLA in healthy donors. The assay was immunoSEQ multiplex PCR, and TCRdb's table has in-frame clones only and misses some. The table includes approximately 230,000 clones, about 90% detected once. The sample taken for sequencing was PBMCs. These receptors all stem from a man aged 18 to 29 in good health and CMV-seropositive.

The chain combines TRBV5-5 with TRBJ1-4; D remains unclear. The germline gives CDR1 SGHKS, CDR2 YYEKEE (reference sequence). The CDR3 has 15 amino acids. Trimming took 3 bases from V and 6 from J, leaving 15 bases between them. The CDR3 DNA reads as TGTGCCAGCAGCTCCGATCTTAATCTGCATGAAAAACTGTTTTTT. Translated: CASSSDLNLHEKLFF. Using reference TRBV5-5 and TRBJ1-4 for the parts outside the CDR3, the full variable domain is DAGVTQSPTHLIKTRGQQVTLRCSPISGHKSVSWYQQVLGQGPQFIFQYYEKEERGRGNFPDRFSARQFPNYSSELNVNALLLGDSALYLCASSSDLNLHEKLFFGSGTQLSVL.

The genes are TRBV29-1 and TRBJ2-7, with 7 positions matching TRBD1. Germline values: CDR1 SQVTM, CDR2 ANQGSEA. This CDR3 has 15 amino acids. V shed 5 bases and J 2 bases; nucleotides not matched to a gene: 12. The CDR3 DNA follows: TGCAGCGTTCTTTCCCAAGGACAGGTGGCCTACGAGCAGTACTTC. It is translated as CSVLSQGQVAYEQYF.

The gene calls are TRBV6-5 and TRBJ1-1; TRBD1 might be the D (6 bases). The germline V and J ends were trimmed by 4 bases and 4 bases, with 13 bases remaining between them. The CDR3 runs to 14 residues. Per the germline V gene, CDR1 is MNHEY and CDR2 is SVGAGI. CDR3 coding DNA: TGTGCCAGCAGTTTAGGGGGGTCGGGCACTGAAGCTTTCTTT. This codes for CASSLGGSGTEAFF.

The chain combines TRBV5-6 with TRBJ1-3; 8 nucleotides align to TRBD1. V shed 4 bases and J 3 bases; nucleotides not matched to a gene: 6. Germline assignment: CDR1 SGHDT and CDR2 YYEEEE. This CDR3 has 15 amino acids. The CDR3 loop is CASSPQGASGNTIYF. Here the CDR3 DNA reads TGTGCCAGCAGCCCCCAGGGGGCGAGTGGAAACACCATATATTTT.

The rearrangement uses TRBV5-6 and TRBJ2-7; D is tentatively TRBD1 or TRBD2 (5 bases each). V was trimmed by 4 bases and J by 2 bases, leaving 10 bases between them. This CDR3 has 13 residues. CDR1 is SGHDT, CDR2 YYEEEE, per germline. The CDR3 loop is CASSIGTAYEQYF. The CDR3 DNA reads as TGTGCCAGCAGCATCGGGACCGCCTACGAGCAGTACTTC.

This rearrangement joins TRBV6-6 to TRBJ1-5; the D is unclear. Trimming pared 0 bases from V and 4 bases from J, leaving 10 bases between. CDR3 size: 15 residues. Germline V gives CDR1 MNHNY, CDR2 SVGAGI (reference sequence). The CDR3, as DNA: TGTGCCAGCAGTTACTCGATAGGGCGTAATCAGCCCCAGCATTTT. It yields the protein CASSYSIGRNQPQHF.

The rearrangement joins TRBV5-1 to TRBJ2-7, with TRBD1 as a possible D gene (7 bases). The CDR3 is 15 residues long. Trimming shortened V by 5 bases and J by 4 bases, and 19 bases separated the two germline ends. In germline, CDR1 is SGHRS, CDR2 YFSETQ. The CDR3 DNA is TGCGCCAGCAGACGTCTCGAGGGGGCGGGATACGAGCAGTACTTC. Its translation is CASRRLEGAGYEQYF. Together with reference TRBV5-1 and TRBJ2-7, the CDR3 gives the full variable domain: KAGVTQTPRYLIKTRGQQVTLSCSPISGHRSVSWYQQTPGQGLQFLFEYFSETQRNKGNFPGRFSGRQFSNSRSEMNVSTLELGDSALYLCASRRLEGAGYEQYFGPGTRLTVT.

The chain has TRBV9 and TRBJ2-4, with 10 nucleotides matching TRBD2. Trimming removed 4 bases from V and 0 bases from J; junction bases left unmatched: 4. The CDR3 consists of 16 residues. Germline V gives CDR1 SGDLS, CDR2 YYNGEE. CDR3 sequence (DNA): TGTGCCAGCAGCTCAACTAGCGGGATAGCCAAAAACATTCAGTACTTC. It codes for CASSSTSGIAKNIQYF.

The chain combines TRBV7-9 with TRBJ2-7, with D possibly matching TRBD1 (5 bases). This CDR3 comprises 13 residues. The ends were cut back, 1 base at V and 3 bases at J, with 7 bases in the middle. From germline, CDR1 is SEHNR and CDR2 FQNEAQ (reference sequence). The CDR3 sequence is CASSLVQDYEQYF. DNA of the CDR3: TGTGCCAGCAGCTTAGTACAGGACTACGAGCAGTACTTC.

CDR3 region: CASSLTGDYEQYF. CDR3 DNA sequence: TGTGCCAGCAGCTTGACAGGGGACTACGAGCAGTACTTC. V is TRBV5-5 and J is TRBJ2-7, with 7 bases identical to TRBD1. Looked up from germline, CDR1 is SGHKS and CDR2 is YYEKEE (reference sequence). The CDR3 runs to 13 residues. Losses at the gene ends were 1 base for V and 3 bases for J; bases not matched to a gene: 1.

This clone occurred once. CDR3 in DNA: TGTGCCAGCAGTGGACAGGGACGCAATCAGCCCCAGCATTTT. Its translation: CASSGQGRNQPQHF. The V gene is TRBV27, the J gene TRBJ1-5, with 8 bases matching TRBD1. V lost 5 bases, J lost 2 bases, and 2 bases stayed unmatched. The CDR3 runs 14 residues. Germline V gives CDR1 MNHEY, CDR2 SMNVEV (reference sequence).

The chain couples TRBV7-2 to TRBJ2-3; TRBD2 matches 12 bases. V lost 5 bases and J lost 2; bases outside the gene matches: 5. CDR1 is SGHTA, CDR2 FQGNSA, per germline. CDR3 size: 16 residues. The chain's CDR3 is CASSPRTSGTTDTQYF. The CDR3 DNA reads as TGTGCCAGCAGCCCCCGGACTAGCGGGACCACAGATACGCAGTATTTT.

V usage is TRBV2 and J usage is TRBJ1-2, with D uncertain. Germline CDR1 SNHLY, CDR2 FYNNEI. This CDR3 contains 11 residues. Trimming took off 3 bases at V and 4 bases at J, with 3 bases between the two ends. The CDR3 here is CASSDGYGYTF. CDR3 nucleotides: TGTGCCAGCAGTGATGGCTATGGCTACACCTTC.

The CDR3 DNA reads TGTGCCAGCAGCAGGGGCCATCAGGTGCGGCAGTACTTC. It specifies CASSRGHQVRQYF. The chain carries TRBV6-1 and TRBJ2-7, with a weak D call TRBD1 (6 bases). Germline loops: CDR1 MNHNS, CDR2 SASEGT. This CDR3 has 13 amino acids. V dropped 6 bases and J dropped 9 bases, with 18 bases sitting between them.

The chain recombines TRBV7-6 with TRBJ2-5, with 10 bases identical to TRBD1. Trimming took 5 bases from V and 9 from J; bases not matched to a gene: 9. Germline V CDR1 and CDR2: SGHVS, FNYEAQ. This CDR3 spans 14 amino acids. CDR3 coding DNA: TGTGCCAGCAGCACTGGGGGGACAGGGGTGGCCCAGTACTTC. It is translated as CASSTGGTGVAQYF.

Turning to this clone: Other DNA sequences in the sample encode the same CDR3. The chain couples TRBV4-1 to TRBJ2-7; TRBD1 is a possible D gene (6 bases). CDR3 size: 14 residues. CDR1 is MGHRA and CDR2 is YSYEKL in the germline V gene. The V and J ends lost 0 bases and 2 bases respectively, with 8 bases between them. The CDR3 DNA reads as TGCGCCAGCAGCCAAGACAGGGGTCCCTACGAGCAGTACTTC. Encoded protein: CASSQDRGPYEQYF.

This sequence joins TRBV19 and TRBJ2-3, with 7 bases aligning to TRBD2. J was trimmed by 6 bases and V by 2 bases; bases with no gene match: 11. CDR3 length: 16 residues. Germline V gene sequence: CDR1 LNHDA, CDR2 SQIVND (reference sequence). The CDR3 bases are TGTGCCAGTAGTATATCGCCGACTAGCCCCTCGGATACGCAGTATTTT. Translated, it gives CASSISPTSPSDTQYF.

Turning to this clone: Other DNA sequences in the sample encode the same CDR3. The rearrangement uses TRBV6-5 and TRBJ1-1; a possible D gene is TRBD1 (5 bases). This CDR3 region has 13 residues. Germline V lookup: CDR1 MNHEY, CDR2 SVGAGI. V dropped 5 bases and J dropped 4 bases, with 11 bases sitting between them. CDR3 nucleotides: TGTGCCAGCAGTACCGGGGGGGGCACTGAAGCTTTCTTT. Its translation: CASSTGGGTEAFF.

The CDR3 DNA reads TGTGCCGCCTCGGACCCTTACAATGAGCAGTTCTTC. Its translation: CAASDPYNEQFF. The V and J genes are TRBV6-1 and TRBJ2-1; D is undetermined. The germline V and J ends were trimmed by 11 bases and 4 bases, with 12 bases remaining between them. CDR1 and CDR2 (germline): MNHNS, SASEGT. This CDR3 spans 12 amino acids.

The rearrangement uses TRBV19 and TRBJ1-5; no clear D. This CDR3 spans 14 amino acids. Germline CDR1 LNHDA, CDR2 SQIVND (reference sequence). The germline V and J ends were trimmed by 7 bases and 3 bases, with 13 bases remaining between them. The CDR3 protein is CASTYLGNNQPQHF. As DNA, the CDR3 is TGTGCCAGTACCTATCTTGGGAACAATCAGCCCCAGCATTTT.

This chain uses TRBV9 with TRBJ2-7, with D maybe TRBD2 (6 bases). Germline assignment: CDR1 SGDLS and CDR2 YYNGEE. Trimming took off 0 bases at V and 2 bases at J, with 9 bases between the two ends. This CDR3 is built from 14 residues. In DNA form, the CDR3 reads TGTGCCAGCAGCGTAGGGCCGGGAGCCTACGAGCAGTACTTC. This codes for CASSVGPGAYEQYF.

The CDR3 region is CASSVDIGNTEAFF. DNA of the CDR3: TGTGCCAGCAGCGTAGATATCGGGAACACTGAAGCTTTCTTT. V gene TRBV9 combines with J gene TRBJ1-1; D uncertain. There are 14 residues in the CDR3. From germline, CDR1 is SGDLS and CDR2 YYNGEE. V lost 0 bases, J lost 1 base, and 7 bases lay in between.

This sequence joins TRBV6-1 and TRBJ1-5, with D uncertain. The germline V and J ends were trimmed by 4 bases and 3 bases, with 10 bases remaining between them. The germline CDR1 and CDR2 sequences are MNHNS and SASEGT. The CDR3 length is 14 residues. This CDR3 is CASSGQVDNQPQHF. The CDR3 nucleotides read TGTGCCAGCAGTGGGCAGGTGGACAATCAGCCCCAGCATTTT.

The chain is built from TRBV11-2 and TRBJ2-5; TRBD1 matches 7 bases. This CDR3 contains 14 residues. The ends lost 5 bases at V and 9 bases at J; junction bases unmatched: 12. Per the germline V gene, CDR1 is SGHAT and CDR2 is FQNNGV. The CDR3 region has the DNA TGTGCCAGCAGCATCCCTAGGGGGCCCGCCGCCCAGTACTTC. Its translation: CASSIPRGPAAQYF. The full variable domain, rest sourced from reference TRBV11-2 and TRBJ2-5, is EAGVAQSPRYKIIEKRQSVAFWCNPISGHATLYWYQQILGQGPKLLIQFQNNGVVDDSQLPKDRFSAERLKGVDSTLKIQPAKLEDSAVYLCASSIPRGPAAQYFGPGTRLLVL.

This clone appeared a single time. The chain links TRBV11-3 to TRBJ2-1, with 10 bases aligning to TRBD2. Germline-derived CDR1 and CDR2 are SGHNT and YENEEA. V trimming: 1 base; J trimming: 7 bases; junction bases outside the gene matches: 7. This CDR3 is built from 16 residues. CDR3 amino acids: CASSLGGTSVPNEQFF. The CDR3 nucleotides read TGTGCCAGCAGCTTAGGGGGGACTAGCGTACCAAATGAGCAGTTCTTC.

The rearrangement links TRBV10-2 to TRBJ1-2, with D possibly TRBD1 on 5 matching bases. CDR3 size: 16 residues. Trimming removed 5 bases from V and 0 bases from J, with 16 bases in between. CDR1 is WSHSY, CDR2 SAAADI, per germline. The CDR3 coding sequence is TGCGCCAGCAGTCCATCATACAAAGGGGCTAACTATGGCTACACCTTC. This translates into CASSPSYKGANYGYTF.

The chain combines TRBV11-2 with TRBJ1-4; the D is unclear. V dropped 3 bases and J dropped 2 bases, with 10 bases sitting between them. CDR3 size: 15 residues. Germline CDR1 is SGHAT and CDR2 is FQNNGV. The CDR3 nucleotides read TGTGCCAGCAGCTTGTCGTCCGGGACTAATGAAAAACTGTTTTTT. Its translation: CASSLSSGTNEKLFF.

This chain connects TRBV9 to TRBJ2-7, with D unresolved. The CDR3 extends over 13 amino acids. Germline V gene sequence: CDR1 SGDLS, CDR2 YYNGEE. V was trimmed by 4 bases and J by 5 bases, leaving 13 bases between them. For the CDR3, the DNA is TGTGCCAGCAGCTCTCTGGACGGGCACGAGCAGTACTTC. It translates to CASSSLDGHEQYF.

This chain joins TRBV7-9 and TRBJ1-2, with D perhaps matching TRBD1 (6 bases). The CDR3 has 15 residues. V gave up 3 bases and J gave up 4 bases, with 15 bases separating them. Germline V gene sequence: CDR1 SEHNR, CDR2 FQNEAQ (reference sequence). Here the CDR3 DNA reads TGTGCCAGCAGCTTCTCGCGAGAAGGGGGCTATGGCTACACCTTC. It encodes CASSFSREGGYGYTF.

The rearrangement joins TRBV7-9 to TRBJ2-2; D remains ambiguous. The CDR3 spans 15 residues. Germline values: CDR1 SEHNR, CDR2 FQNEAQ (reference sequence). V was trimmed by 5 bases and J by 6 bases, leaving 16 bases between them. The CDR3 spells CASSPTAAEPGELFF. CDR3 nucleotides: TGTGCCAGCAGCCCCACCGCGGCCGAACCCGGGGAGCTGTTTTTT.